This T cell receptor beta chain was sequenced during a study of regulatory T cells in long-lasting Graves disease. This sample's time point: newly diagnosed GD, antithyroid drugs for less than 3 months. From RNA extracted from PBMCs, the TCR library was made. As concerns this clonotype: A much larger clone is a single base away; this may be a read error.

This CDR3 comprises 14 residues. The germline V gene has CDR1 MDHEN and CDR2 SYDVKM. Construction of the TCR beta libraries employed iRepertoire HTBI primers in conjunction with Arm-PCR of CDR3 regions. MiXCR was run by TCRdb on the multiplex PCR reads, yielding one entry per CDR3 protein. The top ten clones hold approximately 22% of a sample with 420,000 or so distinct CDR3 sequences, about a sixth of them seen once. Another study also made use of these data, one on T cells in Graves' hyperthyroidism and ophthalmopathy. From that paper: Orbital computed tomography and thyroid ultrasound, together with serum TRAb and thyroxine and clinical symptoms, were used for diagnoses.

The clonotype comes from a young woman with Graves disease. The chain links TRBV28 to TRBJ1-2; possible D gene TRBD1, 5 bases. The sequencing used peripheral blood mononuclear cells (PBMCs), collected at new diagnosis, from a patient treated with antithyroid drugs. Written as DNA, the CDR3 is TGTGCCTGCAGTTTATTGGGGGGTTTCTATGGCTACACCTTC. It is translated as CACSLLGGFYGYTF.